These 2 T cell receptor beta chains were all obtained from the same sample, sequenced in a study of blood T cell repertoires in COVID-19. Sequencing used immunoSEQ multiplex PCR; TCRdb keeps in-frame clones, though not all of them. This sample yields about 360,000 clones, of which around nine tenths are seen a single time; 3% belongs to the top ten. Source material: peripheral blood. The source of these receptors is a human donor in a cohort sampled during active COVID-19.

This chain joins TRBV29-1 and TRBJ2-7, with 8 bases that match TRBD2. The V gene's germline CDR1 is SQVTM and CDR2 ANQGSEA. This CDR3 has 11 amino acids. The V gene end was trimmed by 7 bases and the J gene end by 9 bases; junction bases not matched to a gene: 8. The CDR3 loop reads CSASLGGGQYF. The CDR3 bases are TGCAGCGCCTCACTCGGGGGGGGGCAGTACTTC.

In its sample, this clone was seen once. The chain links TRBV19 to TRBJ1-6, with a tentative D call TRBD1 (6 bases). The germline gives CDR1 LNHDA, CDR2 SQIVND (reference sequence). Trimming took off 5 bases at V and 6 bases at J, with 8 bases between the two ends. The CDR3 has 13 amino acids. This CDR3 is CASSSRGNSPLHF. For the CDR3, the DNA is TGTGCCAGTAGTTCCAGGGGTAATTCACCCCTCCACTTT.